The text below deals with one T cell receptor (beta chain). These data belong to a study of blood T cell repertoires in COVID-19. Study overall: The United States, Italy and Spain provided the acute and convalescent COVID-19 samples.

CDR1 and CDR2 from the germline V gene are SGHTA and FQGNSA. Trimming pared 1 base from V and 3 bases from J, leaving 12 bases between. This CDR3 contains 15 residues. The protocol was immunoSEQ multiplex PCR, while the TCRdb copy is restricted to in-frame clones and leaves out a portion. There are roughly 14,000 clones in the sample; approximately 83% occur only once, and 15% to 20% lies in the top ten. The chain uses TRBV7-2 and TRBJ1-2; D is unclear. The clonotype originates from a human donor in a cohort sampled during active COVID-19. Sequences were obtained from peripheral blood. The chain's CDR3 is CASSLGQPDYYGYTF. DNA of the CDR3: TGTGCCAGCAGCTTAGGACAACCGGACTACTATGGCTACACCTTC.